The 5 T cell receptor beta chains below were found in one sample sequenced in a study of cytomegalovirus exposure and HLA in healthy donors. In the PCR, 60 Vbeta and 13 Jbeta primers were used. TCRdb keeps only in-frame clones here, not all; method: immunoSEQ multiplex PCR. Of under 200,000 clones listed, roughly 87% are singletons. Source material: PBMCs. These receptors were taken from a girl under 18 in good health and CMV-seropositive.

In this sample, this clone turned up once. The chain couples TRBV5-6 to TRBJ2-4; TRBD1 aligns across 9 bases. Germline CDR1 reads SGHDT; CDR2 reads YYEEEE. The trim removed 3 bases at V and 8 bases at J, leaving 9 bases unmatched. CDR3 size: 15 residues. The CDR3 spells CASSSRTGVRHIQYF. CDR3 sequence (DNA): TGTGCCAGCAGCTCCAGGACAGGGGTAAGGCACATTCAGTACTTC.

The chain recombines TRBV18 with TRBJ1-1, with D possibly matching TRBD1 (5 bases). The CDR3 consists of 13 residues. Trimming removed 6 bases from V and 1 base from J, with 9 bases in between. Germline V CDR1 and CDR2: KGHSH, LQKENI. The CDR3 DNA follows: TGTGCCAGCTCCTCGGACAAGAACACTGAAGCTTTCTTT. Translating gives CASSSDKNTEAFF.

As regards this clone: The junction shows a germline mismatch at one end, possibly a read error. The sample has other DNA sequences that encode this CDR3 too. The chain joins TRBV6-1 to TRBJ2-3; maybe TRBD1 (5 bases). Germline-derived CDR1 and CDR2 are MNHNS and SASEGT. This CDR3 contains 17 residues. DNA of the CDR3: TGTGCCAGCAGTGAAGGGGGTGTAAGGGGTTCGCCAGATACGCAATATTTT. Its translation is CASSEGGVRGSPDTQYF.

The V gene is TRBV6-6, the J gene TRBJ1-5; D gene ambiguous. This CDR3 spans 16 amino acids. CDR1 is MNHNY and CDR2 is SVGAGI in the germline V gene (reference sequence). V lost 0 bases, J lost 0 bases, and 9 bases lay in between. The CDR3 DNA reads as TGTGCCAGCAGTTACTCGTGGCCAAATAGCAATCAGCCCCAGCATTTT. Residues: CASSYSWPNSNQPQHF.

The rearrangement links TRBV27 to TRBJ1-2; 8 bases fit TRBD1. There are 17 residues in the CDR3. After removal of 7 bases from V and 5 bases from J, the junction contained 18 bases not matched to a gene. CDR1 is MNHEY, CDR2 SMNVEV, per germline (reference sequence). As DNA, the CDR3 is TGTGCCAGCACCCAACTCGAGGGTGGACAGGGCCCTTATGGCTACACCTTC. It yields the protein CASTQLEGGQGPYGYTF.